This T cell receptor (beta chain) comes out of a study of blood T cell repertoires in COVID-19. Study-wide background: Some COVID-19 samples were acute and others convalescent; all came from the United States, Italy and Spain. T cells, B-cell-depleted T cells, or PBMCs supplied cDNA or gDNA.

As handled by the study authors: Reference gene primers were amplified, and this amplification served to estimate nucleated cell counts. Clones were read by immunoSEQ multiplex PCR, and TCRdb kept only the in-frame ones, dropping some. V and J calls and clone size follow that table, whereas D and trimming were derived from the DNA. The top ten hold roughly an eighth of the sample, which has under 55,000 clones, roughly 82% seen once. The CDR3 is made up of 14 amino acids. Germline V gene data show CDR1 as SGHNT and CDR2 as YENEEA. The V gene lost 6 bases and the J gene lost 4 bases, with 12 bases spanning the gap.

This sequence joins TRBV11-3 and TRBJ2-2, with D possibly TRBD1 on 6 matching bases. The material sequenced was peripheral blood. This clonotype originated in a human donor in a cohort sampled during active COVID-19. The chain's CDR3 is CASRDTGSTGELFF. The CDR3 DNA follows: TGTGCCAGCAGGGACACAGGGTCCACCGGGGAGCTGTTTTTT.